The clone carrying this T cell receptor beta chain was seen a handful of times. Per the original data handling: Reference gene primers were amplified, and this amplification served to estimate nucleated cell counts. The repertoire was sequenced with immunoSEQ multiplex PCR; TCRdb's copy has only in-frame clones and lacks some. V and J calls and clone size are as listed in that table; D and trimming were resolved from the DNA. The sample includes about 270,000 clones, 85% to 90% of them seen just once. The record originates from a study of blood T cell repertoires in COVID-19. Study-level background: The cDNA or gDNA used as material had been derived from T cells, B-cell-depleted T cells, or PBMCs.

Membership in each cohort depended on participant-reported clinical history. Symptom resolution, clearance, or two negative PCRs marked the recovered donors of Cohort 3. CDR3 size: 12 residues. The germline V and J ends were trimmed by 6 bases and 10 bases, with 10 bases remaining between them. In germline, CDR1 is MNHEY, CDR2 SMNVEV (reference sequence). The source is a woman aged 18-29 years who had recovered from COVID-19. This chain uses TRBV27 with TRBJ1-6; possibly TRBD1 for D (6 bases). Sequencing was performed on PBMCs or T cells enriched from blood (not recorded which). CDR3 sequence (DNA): TGTGCCAGCAGAAACAGGGCCTCACCCCTCCACTTT. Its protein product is CASRNRASPLHF.